This is a list of T cell receptor beta chains from one sample in a study of T cell repertoires in cytomegalovirus infection. The antigens these receptors bind are not known. TCRdb analysed the reads with MiXCR anew, one entry per CDR3 protein. The table shows around 120,000 distinct CDR3 sequences, with under 50% occurring only once. Sequenced material: CD8+ T cells from cultured PBMCs, taken from culture after CMV antigen stimulation. These receptors came from a human donor in good health (CMV status not recorded). Some clones in this sample may be carry-over from other donors' samples. CDR3s include the opening cysteine and the closing phenylalanine or tryptophan. The D gene is left open where the match is weak. Rows may omit the clone size; those that give it use once, few, many or a size class.

CDR3 DNA: TGTGCCAGCAGCTCCGGGACAACGGCGCACAATGAGCAGTTCTTC; CDR3 protein: CASSSGTTAHNEQFF; clone size: few; V gene: TRBV7-2; D gene: .; J gene: TRBJ2-1
CDR3 DNA: TGTGCCAGCAGCTCGACAGGGCTAAGGGAGACCCAGTACTTC; CDR3 protein: CASSSTGLRETQYF; clone size: .; V gene: TRBV11-1; D gene: TRBD1; J gene: TRBJ2-5
CDR3 DNA: TGCAGTGCTAGAGACTTTTTAGCGGGGACAGATACGCAGTATTTT; CDR3 protein: CSARDFLAGTDTQYF; clone size: .; V gene: TRBV20-1; D gene: TRBD2; J gene: TRBJ2-3
CDR3 DNA: TGTGCCACTTTCATGGACAGGGACGGCTCACCCCTCCACTTT; CDR3 protein: CATFMDRDGSPLHF; clone size: .; V gene: TRBV7-9; D gene: TRBD1; J gene: TRBJ1-6
CDR3 DNA: TGTGCCTGGGGTCCCACAGGGGGCGCGGGGGTCACTGAAGCTTTCTTT; CDR3 protein: CAWGPTGGAGVTEAFF; clone size: .; V gene: TRBV30; D gene: TRBD1; J gene: TRBJ1-1
CDR3 DNA: TGTGCCAGCAGCCTCGAGCTGAAAGAGACCCAGTACTTC; CDR3 protein: CASSLELKETQYF; clone size: .; V gene: TRBV5-4; D gene: .; J gene: TRBJ2-5
CDR3 DNA: TGTGCCAGCAGCCTTAGGGGGGGCAGGGGCCTCTCCTACGAGCAGTACTTC; CDR3 protein: CASSLRGGRGLSYEQYF; clone size: few; V gene: TRBV28; D gene: .; J gene: TRBJ2-7
CDR3 DNA: TGTGCCAGCAGTTGGTCGAACACCGGGGAGCTGTTTTTT; CDR3 protein: CASSWSNTGELFF; clone size: few; V gene: TRBV12-3/TRBV12-4; D gene: .; J gene: TRBJ2-2
CDR3 DNA: TGTGCCTGGAGTGCCCTAGACGGGGATACGCAGTATTTT; CDR3 protein: CAWSALDGDTQYF; clone size: .; V gene: TRBV30; D gene: .; J gene: TRBJ2-3
CDR3 DNA: TGTGCCAGCAGTGAATCTGAGGCCTTGGGTCAGCCCCAGCATTTT; CDR3 protein: CASSESEALGQPQHF; clone size: few; V gene: TRBV6-1; D gene: .; J gene: TRBJ1-5
CDR3 DNA: TGTGCCAGCAGCTTAAATAGGTTACTAGTTTCTTACGAGCAGTACTTC; CDR3 protein: CASSLNRLLVSYEQYF; clone size: few; V gene: TRBV7-4; D gene: .; J gene: TRBJ2-7
CDR3 DNA: TGTGCCAGCAGCCCGAGCAACTCCTACGAGCAGTACTTC; CDR3 protein: CASSPSNSYEQYF; clone size: .; V gene: TRBV9; D gene: .; J gene: TRBJ2-7
CDR3 DNA: TGTGCCAGCAGTGGCCCCTCAAGCGGGGGGGCGGGAGATACGCAGTATTTT; CDR3 protein: CASSGPSSGGAGDTQYF; clone size: .; V gene: TRBV2; D gene: TRBD2; J gene: TRBJ2-3
CDR3 DNA: TGCAGTGCTAGAGCCTTCCGGGACAGCCTTAACTATGGCTACACCTTC; CDR3 protein: CSARAFRDSLNYGYTF; clone size: .; V gene: TRBV20-1; D gene: TRBD1; J gene: TRBJ1-2
CDR3 DNA: TGCGCCAGCAGCCAAGGCCCGGCCGGCTACGAGCAGTACTTC; CDR3 protein: CASSQGPAGYEQYF; clone size: .; V gene: TRBV4-1; D gene: .; J gene: TRBJ2-7
CDR3 DNA: TGTGCCAGCAGAATGGGGCAGGGTGGGCACGAGCAGTACTTC; CDR3 protein: CASRMGQGGHEQYF; clone size: many; V gene: TRBV9; D gene: .; J gene: TRBJ2-7
CDR3 DNA: TGTGCCAGCAGCTTAATTCAGCGCCAGAGCTCCTACAATGAGCAGTTCTTC; CDR3 protein: CASSLIQRQSSYNEQFF; clone size: many; V gene: TRBV7-6; D gene: .; J gene: TRBJ2-1
CDR3 DNA: TGTGCCAGCAGCCAAGCCGCCGGCGGGGGGGATACGCAGTATTTT; CDR3 protein: CASSQAAGGGDTQYF; clone size: .; V gene: TRBV4-2; D gene: TRBD2; J gene: TRBJ2-3
CDR3 DNA: TGTGCCAGCTGGGCCCAAACTGGATTCACTGAAGCTTTCTTT; CDR3 protein: CASWAQTGFTEAFF; clone size: few; V gene: TRBV6-1; D gene: .; J gene: TRBJ1-1
CDR3 DNA: TGTGCCAGCAGCGTCGACAGCCAGAAGACCCAGTACTTC; CDR3 protein: CASSVDSQKTQYF; clone size: .; V gene: TRBV7-9; D gene: .; J gene: TRBJ2-5
CDR3 DNA: TGCGCCAGCAGCCAAAGTACAGGGACGAATGAGCAGTTCTTC; CDR3 protein: CASSQSTGTNEQFF; clone size: .; V gene: TRBV4-1; D gene: .; J gene: TRBJ2-1
CDR3 DNA: TGTGCCAGCAGCTTAGCGAGGGGGGGTTACAATGAGCAGTTCTTC; CDR3 protein: CASSLARGGYNEQFF; clone size: .; V gene: TRBV11-2; D gene: .; J gene: TRBJ2-1
CDR3 DNA: TGTGCCAGCAGCTTAGAACGACTAGCGGGGGGAGAGACCCAGTACTTC; CDR3 protein: CASSLERLAGGETQYF; clone size: few; V gene: TRBV11-2; D gene: TRBD2; J gene: TRBJ2-5
CDR3 DNA: TGTGCCAGCAGCTTAGCGCCCTTCCAAACTGGCGGGGGCTACAATGAGCAGTTCTTC; CDR3 protein: CASSLAPFQTGGGYNEQFF; clone size: .; V gene: TRBV11-2; D gene: TRBD2; J gene: TRBJ2-1
CDR3 DNA: TGTGCCAGTCGAGCAGGGGGGAATTCACCCCTCCACTTT; CDR3 protein: CASRAGGNSPLHF; clone size: few; V gene: TRBV19; D gene: TRBD1; J gene: TRBJ1-6
CDR3 DNA: TGTGCCAGCACCCAAGGGGGCCAGTTAGGAGAAAAACTGTTTTTT; CDR3 protein: CASTQGGQLGEKLFF; clone size: .; V gene: TRBV25-1; D gene: TRBD1; J gene: TRBJ1-4
CDR3 DNA: TGCGCCAGCCCACCGGGGGGCCGGAGAATGGGGTGGTGGAATCAGCCCCAGCATTTT; CDR3 protein: CASPPGGRRMGWWNQPQHF; clone size: .; V gene: TRBV23-1; D gene: .; J gene: TRBJ1-5
CDR3 DNA: TGTGCCAGCAGCTTTGGGACAGGGGGTATCTATGGCTACACCTTC; CDR3 protein: CASSFGTGGIYGYTF; clone size: few; V gene: TRBV7-6; D gene: TRBD1; J gene: TRBJ1-2
CDR3 DNA: TGTGCCAGCAGCTCGAATGCGGGGGGGACCTACGAGCAGTACTTC; CDR3 protein: CASSSNAGGTYEQYF; clone size: .; V gene: TRBV7-6; D gene: TRBD2; J gene: TRBJ2-7
CDR3 DNA: TGTGCCAGTAGTATACAGGGATTCGGTTCCGGGGAGCTGTTTTTT; CDR3 protein: CASSIQGFGSGELFF; clone size: .; V gene: TRBV19; D gene: .; J gene: TRBJ2-2
CDR3 DNA: TGTGCCAGCAGTGAAGCTTGGGGAGGGGAGACCCAGTACTTC; CDR3 protein: CASSEAWGGETQYF; clone size: .; V gene: TRBV6-1; D gene: TRBD2; J gene: TRBJ2-5
CDR3 DNA: TGTGCCAGCAGCTCGACAGGGCCCGAGCAGTACTTC; CDR3 protein: CASSSTGPEQYF; clone size: many; V gene: TRBV7-6; D gene: TRBD1; J gene: TRBJ2-7
CDR3 DNA: TGTGCCAGCAGCTTACGGGCAGACAGGTGGGATGGCTACACCTTC; CDR3 protein: CASSLRADRWDGYTF; clone size: .; V gene: TRBV7-2; D gene: .; J gene: TRBJ1-2
CDR3 DNA: TGTGCCAGCAGCTCGGGGACTAGCGGCGACGAGCAGTACTTC; CDR3 protein: CASSSGTSGDEQYF; clone size: few; V gene: TRBV7-6; D gene: TRBD2; J gene: TRBJ2-7
CDR3 DNA: TGTGCCAGCAGTGATCATCAGGATACGCAGTATTTT; CDR3 protein: CASSDHQDTQYF; clone size: few; V gene: TRBV2; D gene: .; J gene: TRBJ2-3
CDR3 DNA: TGTGCCAGCAGCCCCGGTTGGCTCATGAACACTGAAGCTTTCTTT; CDR3 protein: CASSPGWLMNTEAFF; clone size: .; V gene: TRBV6-5; D gene: .; J gene: TRBJ1-1
CDR3 DNA: TGCAGTGCTAGAGCCAGGGCACGGACTGAAGCTTTCTTT; CDR3 protein: CSARARARTEAFF; clone size: .; V gene: TRBV20-1; D gene: .; J gene: TRBJ1-1
CDR3 DNA: TGTGCCAGCAGCTTACTCTATGGGGAGACCCAGTACTTC; CDR3 protein: CASSLLYGETQYF; clone size: .; V gene: TRBV7-6; D gene: .; J gene: TRBJ2-5
CDR3 DNA: TGCGCCAGCAGCCAAACTAGCGGTCAAGAGACCCAGTACTTC; CDR3 protein: CASSQTSGQETQYF; clone size: few; V gene: TRBV4-1; D gene: TRBD2; J gene: TRBJ2-5
CDR3 DNA: TGTGCCAGCAGTTACTCGAAAGTATCGTCTCAGGGGGTACCTTCCTACGAGCAGTACTTC; CDR3 protein: CASSYSKVSSQGVPSYEQYF; clone size: .; V gene: TRBV6-5; D gene: TRBD1; J gene: TRBJ2-7
CDR3 DNA: TGTGCCAGCAGTTGGGACAGGGGGCGCGAGCAGTACTTC; CDR3 protein: CASSWDRGREQYF; clone size: .; V gene: TRBV6-5; D gene: TRBD1; J gene: TRBJ2-7
CDR3 DNA: TGTGCCAGCAGTTTATCGATTGGTCAGCCCCAGCATTTT; CDR3 protein: CASSLSIGQPQHF; clone size: .; V gene: TRBV27; D gene: .; J gene: TRBJ1-5
CDR3 DNA: TGTGCCAGCAGTACCGGAGGAGTTAATTCACCCCTCCACTTT; CDR3 protein: CASSTGGVNSPLHF; clone size: .; V gene: TRBV2; D gene: .; J gene: TRBJ1-6
CDR3 DNA: TGTGCCAGCAGCCCCGCCGCCGGGACAGGGCCCACCGGGGAGCTGTTTTTT; CDR3 protein: CASSPAAGTGPTGELFF; clone size: few; V gene: TRBV7-2; D gene: TRBD1; J gene: TRBJ2-2
CDR3 DNA: TGTGCCAGCAGCATGGGGGGGGGCCGGGTAGATACGCAGTATTTT; CDR3 protein: CASSMGGGRVDTQYF; clone size: .; V gene: TRBV7-9; D gene: .; J gene: TRBJ2-3
CDR3 DNA: TGTGCCAGCAGCTTTGGGACAGGGAGGGGCAATCAGCCCCAGCATTTT; CDR3 protein: CASSFGTGRGNQPQHF; clone size: few; V gene: TRBV13; D gene: TRBD1; J gene: TRBJ1-5
CDR3 DNA: TGCAGTGCTAGAGATGAGGGGACGGCAACCTACGAGCAGTACTTC; CDR3 protein: CSARDEGTATYEQYF; clone size: .; V gene: TRBV20-1; D gene: .; J gene: TRBJ2-7
CDR3 DNA: TGTGCCAGCAGTTTTGGGTCAGGGTATGGCTACACCTTC; CDR3 protein: CASSFGSGYGYTF; clone size: few; V gene: TRBV27; D gene: .; J gene: TRBJ1-2
CDR3 DNA: TGTGCCAGCGAGGCAACCGGGGAGCTGTTTTTT; CDR3 protein: CASEATGELFF; clone size: .; V gene: TRBV12-3/TRBV12-4; D gene: .; J gene: TRBJ2-2
CDR3 DNA: TGTGCCAGCAGCTTAGGAGCGAGGGAGGGGGCCAACGTCCTGACTTTC; CDR3 protein: CASSLGAREGANVLTF; clone size: few; V gene: TRBV7-6; D gene: .; J gene: TRBJ2-6
CDR3 DNA: TGTGCCATCAGGACAGGGCCACAAGAGACCCAGTACTTC; CDR3 protein: CAIRTGPQETQYF; clone size: .; V gene: TRBV10-3; D gene: TRBD1; J gene: TRBJ2-5